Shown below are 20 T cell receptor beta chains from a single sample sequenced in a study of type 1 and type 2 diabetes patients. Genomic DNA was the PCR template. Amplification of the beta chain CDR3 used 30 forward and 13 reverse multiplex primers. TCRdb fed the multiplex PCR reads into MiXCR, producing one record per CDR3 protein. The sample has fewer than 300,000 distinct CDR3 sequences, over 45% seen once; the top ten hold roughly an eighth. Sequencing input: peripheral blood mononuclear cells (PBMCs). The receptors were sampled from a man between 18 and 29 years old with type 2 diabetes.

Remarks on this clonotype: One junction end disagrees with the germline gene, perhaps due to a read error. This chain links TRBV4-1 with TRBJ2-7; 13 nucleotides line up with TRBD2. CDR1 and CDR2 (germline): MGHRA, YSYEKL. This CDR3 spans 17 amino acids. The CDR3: CASSQGGGTSGDYEQHF. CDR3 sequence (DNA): TGCGCCAGCAGCCAAGGTGGGGGGACTAGCGGGGACTACGAGCAGCACTTC.

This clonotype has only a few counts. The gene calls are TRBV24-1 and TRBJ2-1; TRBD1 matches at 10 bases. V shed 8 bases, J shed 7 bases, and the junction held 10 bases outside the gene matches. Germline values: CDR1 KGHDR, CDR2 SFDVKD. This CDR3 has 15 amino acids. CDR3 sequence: CATTGIGTGENEQFF. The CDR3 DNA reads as TGTGCCACCACTGGTATCGGGACAGGGGAGAATGAGCAGTTCTTC.

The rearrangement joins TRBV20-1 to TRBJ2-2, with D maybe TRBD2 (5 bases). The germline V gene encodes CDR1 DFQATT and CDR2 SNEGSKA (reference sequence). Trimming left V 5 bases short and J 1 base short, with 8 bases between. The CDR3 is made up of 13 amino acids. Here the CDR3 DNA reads TGCAGTGCTGCTAGCTGGAACACCGGGGAGCTGTTTTTT. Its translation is CSAASWNTGELFF.

As DNA, the CDR3 is TGCAGTGCTAGATCTCTAGCGGGAGAAAAATCCTACGAGCAGTACTTC. Its translation: CSARSLAGEKSYEQYF. The chain has TRBV20-1 and TRBJ2-7; 10 positions agree with TRBD2. The CDR3 is 16 amino acids. Trimming removed 2 bases from V and 1 base from J; junction bases left unmatched: 8. Looked up from germline, CDR1 is DFQATT and CDR2 is SNEGSKA (reference sequence).

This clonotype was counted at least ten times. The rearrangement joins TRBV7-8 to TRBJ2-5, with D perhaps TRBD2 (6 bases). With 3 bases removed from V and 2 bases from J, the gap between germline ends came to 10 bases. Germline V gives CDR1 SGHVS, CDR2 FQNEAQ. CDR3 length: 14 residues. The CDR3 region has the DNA TGTGCCAGCAGCTTTGAGGCGGGACAAGAGACCCAGTACTTC. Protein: CASSFEAGQETQYF.

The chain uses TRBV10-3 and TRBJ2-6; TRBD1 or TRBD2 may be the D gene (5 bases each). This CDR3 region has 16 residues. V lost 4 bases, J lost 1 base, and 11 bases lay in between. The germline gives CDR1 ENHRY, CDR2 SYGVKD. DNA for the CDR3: TGTGCCATCAGTGGGGGACGACAGTCTGGGGCCAACGTCCTGACTTTC. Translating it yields CAISGGRQSGANVLTF.

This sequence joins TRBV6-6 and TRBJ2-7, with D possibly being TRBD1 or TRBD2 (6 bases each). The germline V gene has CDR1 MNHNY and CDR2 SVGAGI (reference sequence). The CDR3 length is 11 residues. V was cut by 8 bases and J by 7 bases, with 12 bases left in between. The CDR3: CASGGTKEQYF. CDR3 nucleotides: TGTGCCAGCGGCGGGACAAAAGAGCAGTACTTC.

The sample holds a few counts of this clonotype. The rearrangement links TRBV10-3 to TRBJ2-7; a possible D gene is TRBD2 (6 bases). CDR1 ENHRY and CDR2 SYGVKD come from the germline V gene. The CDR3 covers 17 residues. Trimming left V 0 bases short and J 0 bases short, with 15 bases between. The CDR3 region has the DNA TGTGCCATCAGTGAGTCGGAGGAGGGCAGAAGCTCCTACGAGCAGTACTTC. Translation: CAISESEEGRSSYEQYF.

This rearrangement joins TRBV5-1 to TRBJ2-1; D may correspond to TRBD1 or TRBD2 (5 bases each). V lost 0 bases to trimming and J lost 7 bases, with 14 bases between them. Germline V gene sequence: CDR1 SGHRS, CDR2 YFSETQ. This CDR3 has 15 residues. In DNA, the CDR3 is TGCGCCAGCAGCTTGGAGGCAGGGAGTTGGAATGAGCAGTTCTTC. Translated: CASSLEAGSWNEQFF.

Written as DNA, the CDR3 is TGTGCCAGCAGCCCACCAGGAGGACTAAGGCAGTTCTTC. Its translation: CASSPPGGLRQFF. This rearrangement joins TRBV27 to TRBJ2-1; a possible D gene is TRBD2 (6 bases). CDR3 length equals 13 residues. The germline V gene encodes CDR1 MNHEY and CDR2 SMNVEV (reference sequence). The V gene lost 6 bases and the J gene lost 12 bases, with 18 bases spanning the gap.

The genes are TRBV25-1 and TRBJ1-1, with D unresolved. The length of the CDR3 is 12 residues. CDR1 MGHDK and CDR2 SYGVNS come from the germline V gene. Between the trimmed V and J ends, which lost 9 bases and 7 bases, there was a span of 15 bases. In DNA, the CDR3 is TGTGCCAGTACCCGGGATTTTTTTGAAGCTTTCTTT. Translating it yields CASTRDFFEAFF.

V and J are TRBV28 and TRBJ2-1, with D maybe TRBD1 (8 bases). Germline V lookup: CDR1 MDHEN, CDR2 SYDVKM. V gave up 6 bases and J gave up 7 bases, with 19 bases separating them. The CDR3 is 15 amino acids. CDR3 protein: CASSRGQGGSNEQFF. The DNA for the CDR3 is TGTGCCAGCAGCCGCGGACAGGGAGGGTCAAATGAGCAGTTCTTC.

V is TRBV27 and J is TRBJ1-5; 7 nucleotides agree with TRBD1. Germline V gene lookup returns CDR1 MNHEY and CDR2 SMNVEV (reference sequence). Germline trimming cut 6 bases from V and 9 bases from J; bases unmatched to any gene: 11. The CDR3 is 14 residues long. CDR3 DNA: TGTGCCAGCAGCATCAGACAGGGAACACGGCCCCAGCATTTT. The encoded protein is CASSIRQGTRPQHF.

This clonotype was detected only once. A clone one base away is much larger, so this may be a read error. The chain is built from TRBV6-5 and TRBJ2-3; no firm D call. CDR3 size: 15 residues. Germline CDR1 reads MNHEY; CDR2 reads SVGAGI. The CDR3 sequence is CASSNSQARTDTQNF. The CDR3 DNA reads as TGTGCCAGCAGTAACAGCCAGGCCCGCACAGATACGCAGAATTTT.

This CDR3 is CSAGGPGTGYNEQFF. For the CDR3, the DNA is TGCAGTGCTGGGGGCCCGGGGACAGGGTACAATGAGCAGTTCTTC. This chain connects TRBV20-1 to TRBJ2-1, with 9 bases matching TRBD1. Per germline, CDR1 DFQATT and CDR2 SNEGSKA (reference sequence). J lost 4 bases, V lost 5 bases, and 9 bases had no gene match. The CDR3 consists of 15 residues.

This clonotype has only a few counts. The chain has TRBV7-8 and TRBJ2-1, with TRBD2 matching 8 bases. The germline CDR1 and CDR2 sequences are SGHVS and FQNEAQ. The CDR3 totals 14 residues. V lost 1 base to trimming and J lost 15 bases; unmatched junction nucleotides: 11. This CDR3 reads CASSLGPNPAGGFF. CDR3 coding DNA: TGTGCCAGCAGCTTAGGCCCTAATCCCGCGGGAGGGTTCTTC.

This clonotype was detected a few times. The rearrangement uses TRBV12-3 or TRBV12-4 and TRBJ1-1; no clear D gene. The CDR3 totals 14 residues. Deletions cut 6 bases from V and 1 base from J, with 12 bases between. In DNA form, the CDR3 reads TGTGCCAGCAGCCCCAGCCAGGCGAACACTGAAGCTTTCTTT. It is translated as CASSPSQANTEAFF.

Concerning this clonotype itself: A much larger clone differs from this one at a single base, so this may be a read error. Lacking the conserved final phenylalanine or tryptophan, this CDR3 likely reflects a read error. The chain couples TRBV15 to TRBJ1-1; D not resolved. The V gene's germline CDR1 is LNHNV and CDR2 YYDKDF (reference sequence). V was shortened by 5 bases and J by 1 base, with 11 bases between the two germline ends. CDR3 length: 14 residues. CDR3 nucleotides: TGTGCCACCAGCTCCCCCAGACAGAACACTGAAGCTTTCTTA. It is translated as CATSSPRQNTEAFL.

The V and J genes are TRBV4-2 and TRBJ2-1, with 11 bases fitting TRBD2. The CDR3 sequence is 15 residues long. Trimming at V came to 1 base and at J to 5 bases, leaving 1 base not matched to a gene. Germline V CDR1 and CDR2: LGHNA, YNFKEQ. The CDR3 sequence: CASSQVAGGNNEQFF. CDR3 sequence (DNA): TGTGCCAGCAGCCAAGTAGCGGGGGGGAACAATGAGCAGTTCTTC.

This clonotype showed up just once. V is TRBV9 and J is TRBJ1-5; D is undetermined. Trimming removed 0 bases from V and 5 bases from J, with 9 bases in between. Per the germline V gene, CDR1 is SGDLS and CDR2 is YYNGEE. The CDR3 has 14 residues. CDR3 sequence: CASSVEGGDQPQHF. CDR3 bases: TGTGCCAGCAGCGTAGAGGGAGGAGATCAGCCCCAGCATTTT.